This T cell receptor beta chain originates from a study of CD8+ T cells in alopecia areata. V gave up 6 bases and J gave up 4 bases, with 9 bases separating them. The CDR3 has 12 amino acids. Per germline, CDR1 MDHEN and CDR2 SYDVKM. TCR sequencing used cDNA made by reverse transcription of extracted RNA. This table comes from immunoSEQ multiplex PCR, and its TCRdb copy is limited to in-frame clones, with some not included. The sample carries approximately 150,000 clones, 50% to 60% recorded once. This TCR was sampled from a human donor in good health. Sequencing was carried out using CD4+ T cells sorted from blood. The chain employs TRBV28 and TRBJ1-2; TRBD1 is a possible D gene (5 bases). The CDR3 DNA sequence: TGTGCCAGCAGCCCGGACATCTATGGCTACACCTTC. Protein sequence: CASSPDIYGYTF.